These 32 T cell receptor beta chains originate from one sample sequenced in a study of cytomegalovirus exposure and HLA in healthy donors. It was with 60 Vbeta and 13 Jbeta primers that the PCR ran. Sequenced by immunoSEQ multiplex PCR; TCRdb stores in-frame clones only, minus some. Seen here are over 150,000 clones, roughly nine tenths observed once, and the top ten hold about 0.85%. Sequenced material: PBMCs. The receptors come from a woman under 40 in good health and CMV-seronegative.

This sequence joins TRBV6-1 and TRBJ2-7, with D unresolved. Trimming cost V 5 bases and J 7 bases, with 18 bases left between them. The germline V gene has CDR1 MNHNS and CDR2 SASEGT. The CDR3 spans 14 residues. As DNA, the CDR3 is TGTGCCAGCAGTCGGATCACCCCGGTGGAGGAGCAGTACTTC. This translates into CASSRITPVEEQYF.

This sequence joins TRBV15 and TRBJ1-1, with unresolved D. Germline CDR1 is LNHNV and CDR2 is YYDKDF (reference sequence). V was cut by 3 bases and J by 3 bases, with 8 bases left in between. CDR3 length: 13 amino acids. Here the CDR3 reads CATSSQAYTEAFF. In DNA, the CDR3 is TGTGCCACCAGCAGCCAGGCGTACACTGAAGCTTTCTTT.

The rearrangement links TRBV19 to TRBJ1-5, with no clear D. V lost 6 bases, J lost 1 base, and 10 bases lay in between. Germline V CDR1 and CDR2: LNHDA, SQIVND (reference sequence). CDR3 length: 14 amino acids. The CDR3 DNA reads TGTGCCAGTAGCCTATATCACAGCAATCAGCCCCAGCATTTT. It codes for CASSLYHSNQPQHF.

The chain links TRBV5-6 to TRBJ2-5; 10 nucleotides agree with TRBD1. With the DNA end fitting TRBJ2-7 better, the J assignment may be wrong. Germline V gene sequence: CDR1 SGHDT, CDR2 YYEEEE. The CDR3 consists of 14 residues. CDR3 residues: CASSLWDRGSEQYF. In nucleotides, the CDR3 is TGTGCCAGCAGCTTGTGGGACAGGGGTTCCGAGCAGTACTTC.

The chain is built from TRBV18 and TRBJ1-2, with D perhaps matching TRBD1 (5 bases). The germline gives CDR1 KGHSH, CDR2 LQKENI. V was trimmed by 2 bases and J by 0 bases, leaving 10 bases between them. This CDR3 is built from 15 residues. CDR3: CASSPSAGTNYGYTF. The CDR3 region has the DNA TGTGCCAGCTCACCATCGGCAGGGACTAACTATGGCTACACCTTC.

The rearrangement uses TRBV6-5 and TRBJ2-5, with TRBD1 identical over 7 bases. The better agreement between TRBJ2-7 and the DNA end casts doubt on the J call. The germline CDR1 and CDR2 sequences are MNHEY and SVGAGI. This CDR3 is built from 13 residues. This CDR3 is CASSYQGAYEQYF. The CDR3, as DNA: TGTGCCAGCAGTTACCAGGGGGCCTACGAGCAGTACTTC.

The V call is TRBV27, the J call TRBJ2-7, with a tentative D call TRBD1 (6 bases). The germline V gene encodes CDR1 MNHEY and CDR2 SMNVEV (reference sequence). This CDR3 has 14 residues. V lost 10 bases and J 5 bases, leaving 21 bases between the germline ends. This CDR3 reads CATQRQGLINEQYF. Written as DNA, the CDR3 is TGTGCCACACAGAGGCAGGGGCTAATCAACGAGCAGTACTTC.

Only one count was recorded for this clone. The chain combines TRBV28 with TRBJ2-5, with 8 bases matching TRBD1. TRBJ2-7 matches the DNA end more closely, so the J call is doubtful. Germline V gene data show CDR1 as MDHEN and CDR2 as SYDVKM. The CDR3 sequence is 17 residues long. The CDR3, as DNA: TGTGCCAGCAGCCGACCCCGACAGGGGAGAATACCCTACGAGCAGTACTTC. As protein: CASSRPRQGRIPYEQYF.

The rearrangement links TRBV5-1 to TRBJ2-7; 11 bases are shared with TRBD1. The CDR3 covers 15 residues. V shed 5 bases and J 5 bases; nucleotides not matched to a gene: 9. Germline CDR1 and CDR2: SGHRS and YFSETQ. CDR3 in DNA: TGCGCCAGCAGACGAGACCGGGACAGGGGGAACGAGCAGTACTTC. Amino acid sequence: CASRRDRDRGNEQYF. The full variable domain, its missing parts supplied by reference TRBV5-1 and TRBJ2-7, is KAGVTQTPRYLIKTRGQQVTLSCSPISGHRSVSWYQQTPGQGLQFLFEYFSETQRNKGNFPGRFSGRQFSNSRSEMNVSTLELGDSALYLCASRRDRDRGNEQYFGPGTRLTVT.

The chain employs TRBV27 and TRBJ1-2; TRBD1 aligns across 10 bases. V trimming: 8 bases; J trimming: 6 bases; junction bases outside the gene matches: 12. The CDR3 spans 15 residues. Germline assignment: CDR1 MNHEY and CDR2 SMNVEV (reference sequence). CDR3 in DNA: TGTGCCAGCGGGTTCCCGGGACAGGGGACCGATGGCTACACCTTC. Translating it yields CASGFPGQGTDGYTF.

This clone was counted once. The rearrangement links TRBV11-2 to TRBJ1-4; 9 positions agree with TRBD1. CDR1 is SGHAT, CDR2 FQNNGV, per germline. V lost 1 base, J lost 4 bases, and 7 bases stayed unmatched. The CDR3 is 17 amino acids. The CDR3 region is CASSLAPRQGGNEKLFF. The CDR3 nucleotides read TGTGCCAGCAGCTTAGCACCCAGACAGGGGGGTAATGAAAAACTGTTTTTT.

This clone was detected once. V gene TRBV5-6 combines with J gene TRBJ1-6, with a tentative D call TRBD1 (5 bases). V was pared by 5 bases and J by 0 bases, with 12 bases between. The CDR3 has 16 amino acids. Germline CDR1 SGHDT, CDR2 YYEEEE. The chain's CDR3 is CASRGGEFSYNSPLHF. For the CDR3, the DNA is TGTGCCAGCAGGGGGGGGGAGTTCTCCTATAATTCACCCCTCCACTTT.

The V gene is TRBV7-9, the J gene TRBJ2-2, with D perhaps matching TRBD2 (6 bases). The CDR3 totals 13 residues. V gave up 5 bases and J gave up 5 bases, with 9 bases separating them. Germline V CDR1 and CDR2: SEHNR, FQNEAQ (reference sequence). CDR3 DNA sequence: TGTGCCAGCAGCCATAGCGGAACCGGGGAGCTGTTTTTT. Protein product: CASSHSGTGELFF.

This chain uses TRBV6-4 with TRBJ2-2; 10 nucleotides match TRBD2. Germline V gives CDR1 MRHNA, CDR2 SNTAGT. The CDR3 consists of 15 residues. V lost 6 bases to trimming and J lost 1 base; unmatched junction nucleotides: 2. The CDR3 is CASRRLAGNTGELFF. CDR3 sequence (DNA): TGTGCCAGCAGACGACTAGCGGGGAACACCGGGGAGCTGTTTTTT.

This clone occurred once. This chain uses TRBV5-1 with TRBJ2-3; tentatively, D is TRBD2 (5 bases). Germline-derived CDR1 and CDR2 are SGHRS and YFSETQ. V was pared by 4 bases and J by 2 bases, with 20 bases between. The CDR3 extends over 17 amino acids. The CDR3 nucleotides read TGCGCCAGCAGCCCCGGGCTGAGCGGAAGCTACACAGATACGCAGTATTTT. Translating gives CASSPGLSGSYTDTQYF.

V is TRBV7-6 and J is TRBJ2-7; 7 bases agree with TRBD1. Germline V lookup: CDR1 SGHVS, CDR2 FNYEAQ. There are 14 residues in the CDR3. V shed 1 base and J 4 bases; nucleotides not matched to a gene: 4. The CDR3 sequence: CASSLGQGLYEQYF. The CDR3 coding sequence is TGTGCCAGCAGCTTAGGACAGGGCCTGTACGAGCAGTACTTC. Using reference TRBV7-6 and TRBJ2-7 for the parts outside the CDR3, the full variable domain is GAGVSQSPRYKVTKRGQDVALRCDPISGHVSLYWYRQALGQGPEFLTYFNYEAQQDKSGLPNDRFSAERPEGSISTLTIQRTEQRDSAMYRCASSLGQGLYEQYFGPGTRLTVT.

The gene calls are TRBV11-2 and TRBJ1-2; 8 bases map to TRBD1. V trimming: 3 bases; J trimming: 7 bases; junction bases outside the gene matches: 1. The germline gives CDR1 SGHAT, CDR2 FQNNGV. CDR3 length equals 12 residues. The CDR3 spells CASSFGTGGYTF. The CDR3 region has the DNA TGTGCCAGCAGCTTTGGGACAGGTGGCTACACCTTC.

This CDR3 is CASSYSDQGTPYEQYF. Here the CDR3 DNA reads TGTGCCAGCAGTTACTCAGACCAGGGGACGCCCTACGAGCAGTACTTC. The chain joins TRBV6-6 to TRBJ2-7; a possible D gene is TRBD1 (6 bases). The V gene's germline CDR1 is MNHNY and CDR2 SVGAGI (reference sequence). Trimming stripped 0 bases from V and 2 bases from J, with 14 bases between. This CDR3 region has 16 residues.

The chain combines TRBV5-1 with TRBJ2-1; D possibly corresponds to TRBD2 (6 bases). Trimming took 4 bases from V and 9 from J, leaving 17 bases between them. CDR1 and CDR2 (germline): SGHRS, YFSETQ. CDR3 length: 14 amino acids. The CDR3 DNA sequence: TGCGCCAGCAGCCCCTCCACGGGAGTCGTTGAGCAGTTCTTC. Residues: CASSPSTGVVEQFF.

The V and J genes are TRBV7-9 and TRBJ1-2, with D tentatively TRBD1 (5 bases). The germline gives CDR1 SEHNR, CDR2 FQNEAQ (reference sequence). V was pared by 4 bases and J by 6 bases, with 15 bases between. CDR3 length: 14 amino acids. CDR3 sequence reads: CASSSRMFRDGYTF. The CDR3 nucleotides are TGTGCCAGCAGCTCCAGGATGTTCAGGGATGGCTACACCTTC.

This clone was detected only once. The chain has TRBV13 and TRBJ1-2; 7 bases agree with TRBD1. CDR1 PRHDT and CDR2 FYEKMQ come from the germline V gene (reference sequence). CDR3 length: 16 amino acids. V was pared by 1 base and J by 7 bases, with 12 bases of the junction left unmatched. CDR3 residues: CASSLVPAGGFAGYTF. The DNA of the CDR3 is TGTGCCAGCAGCTTAGTCCCCGCAGGGGGGTTTGCTGGCTACACCTTC.

This clone was detected only once. The rearrangement uses TRBV19 and TRBJ2-2; 11 bases map to TRBD1. The CDR3 is 16 residues long. Germline CDR1 is LNHDA and CDR2 is SQIVND (reference sequence). After removal of 5 bases from V and 3 bases from J, the junction contained 5 bases not matched to a gene. In DNA form, the CDR3 reads TGTGCCAGTAGTTCTGGACAGGGGGCCGACACCGGGGAGCTGTTTTTT. Translated, it gives CASSSGQGADTGELFF.

The rearrangement joins TRBV7-9 to TRBJ2-1; 11 bases align to TRBD2. The J segment lost 5 bases and the V segment lost 5 bases, leaving 8 bases of the junction unmatched. Germline V lookup: CDR1 SEHNR, CDR2 FQNEAQ (reference sequence). This CDR3 is built from 16 residues. Here the CDR3 DNA reads TGTGCCAGCAGCCCCCAGCGACTAGCGGGGAACAATGAGCAGTTCTTC. It codes for CASSPQRLAGNNEQFF.

In DNA form, the CDR3 reads TGTGCCAGCAGCTTAAGATCGTGGGGGGGGCTAGGCGAGCAGTACTTC. This gives the protein CASSLRSWGGLGEQYF. The chain carries TRBV7-8 and TRBJ2-7; the D gene is possibly TRBD2 (7 bases). V gave up 2 bases and J gave up 6 bases, with 20 bases separating them. This CDR3 contains 16 residues. The germline CDR1 and CDR2 sequences are SGHVS and FQNEAQ. The full variable domain, in which reference TRBV7-8 and TRBJ2-7 provide the parts outside the CDR3, is GAGVSQSPRYKVAKRGQDVALRCDPISGHVSLFWYQQALGQGPEFLTYFQNEAQLDKSGLPSDRFFAERPEGSVSTLKIQRTQQEDSAVYLCASSLRSWGGLGEQYFGPGTRLTVT.

V usage is TRBV6-5 and J usage is TRBJ2-3; D may be TRBD2 (7 bases). V lost 2 bases and J 1 base, leaving 10 bases between the germline ends. Germline loops: CDR1 MNHEY, CDR2 SVGAGI. CDR3 length equals 15 residues. CDR3 in amino acids: CASSYDGGRTDTQYF. CDR3 nucleotides: TGTGCCAGCAGTTACGACGGGGGGCGCACAGATACGCAGTATTTT.

This clone was detected only a few times. This rearrangement joins TRBV6-5 to TRBJ1-1; D gene unclear. Trimming removed 5 bases at V and 6 bases at J, with 16 bases between. The CDR3 runs to 14 residues. CDR1 and CDR2 (germline): MNHEY, SVGAGI. CDR3: CASSAKGKQPEAFF. The DNA for the CDR3 is TGTGCCAGCAGTGCCAAAGGTAAACAGCCTGAAGCTTTCTTT.

The V gene is TRBV4-3, the J gene TRBJ1-4; TRBD1 matches 7 bases. The V and J ends lost 5 bases and 8 bases, in that order; junction bases with no gene match: 8. CDR3 length: 14 residues. CDR1 and CDR2 from the germline V gene are LGHNA and YSLEER. In DNA, the CDR3 is TGCGCCAGCAGCGTACAGGGGTTTGGAGAAAAACTGTTTTTT. It translates to CASSVQGFGEKLFF.

This chain joins TRBV7-8 and TRBJ2-5, with D possibly matching TRBD1 (6 bases). The CDR3 is made up of 15 amino acids. V lost 1 base and J lost 5, with 14 bases in between. Germline V CDR1 and CDR2: SGHVS, FQNEAQ. The CDR3 here is CASSLEAGAGETQYF. The CDR3 DNA follows: TGTGCCAGCAGCTTAGAGGCAGGGGCAGGGGAGACCCAGTACTTC.

The genes are TRBV30 and TRBJ1-2, with a possible D match to TRBD1 (5 bases). V lost 3 bases to trimming and J lost 5 bases, with 16 bases between them. Germline V lookup: CDR1 GTSNPN, CDR2 SVGIG (reference sequence). This CDR3 region has 14 residues. CDR3 amino acids: CAWRVGSRVYGYTF. For the CDR3, the DNA is TGTGCCTGGAGAGTGGGAAGCAGGGTATATGGCTACACCTTC.

The V and J genes are TRBV19 and TRBJ2-1; 7 positions agree with TRBD1. Germline CDR1 is LNHDA and CDR2 is SQIVND (reference sequence). The CDR3 covers 15 residues. J lost 6 bases, V lost 5 bases, and 10 bases had no gene match. CDR3 sequence (DNA): TGTGCCAGTAGTCCTCTGACAGGGTGGGTCAATGAGCAGTTCTTC. It encodes CASSPLTGWVNEQFF. The full variable domain, rest sourced from reference TRBV19 and TRBJ2-1, is DGGITQSPKYLFRKEGQNVTLSCEQNLNHDAMYWYRQDPGQGLRLIYYSQIVNDFQKGDIAEGYSVSREKKESFPLTVTSAQKNPTAFYLCASSPLTGWVNEQFFGPGTRLTVL.

V usage is TRBV19 and J usage is TRBJ2-1; 9 nucleotides align to TRBD1. Trimming removed 3 bases from V and 10 bases from J; junction bases left unmatched: 13. CDR3 length: 16 residues. The germline gives CDR1 LNHDA, CDR2 SQIVND (reference sequence). The CDR3, as DNA: TGTGCCAGTAGTATGTCCCGGGGACAGGGTATCTGGGAGCAGTTCTTC. Translation gives CASSMSRGQGIWEQFF. The full variable domain, in which reference TRBV19 and TRBJ2-1 provide the parts outside the CDR3, is DGGITQSPKYLFRKEGQNVTLSCEQNLNHDAMYWYRQDPGQGLRLIYYSQIVNDFQKGDIAEGYSVSREKKESFPLTVTSAQKNPTAFYLCASSMSRGQGIWEQFFGPGTRLTVL.

This rearrangement joins TRBV18 to TRBJ1-1; no clear D. The V end was cut by 1 base, the J end by 4 bases, with 7 bases between. Per the germline V gene, CDR1 is KGHSH and CDR2 is LQKENI. The CDR3 is 13 residues long. CDR3 in amino acids: CASSPRAGTEAFF. The CDR3 nucleotides are TGTGCCAGCTCACCACGGGCAGGCACTGAAGCTTTCTTT.